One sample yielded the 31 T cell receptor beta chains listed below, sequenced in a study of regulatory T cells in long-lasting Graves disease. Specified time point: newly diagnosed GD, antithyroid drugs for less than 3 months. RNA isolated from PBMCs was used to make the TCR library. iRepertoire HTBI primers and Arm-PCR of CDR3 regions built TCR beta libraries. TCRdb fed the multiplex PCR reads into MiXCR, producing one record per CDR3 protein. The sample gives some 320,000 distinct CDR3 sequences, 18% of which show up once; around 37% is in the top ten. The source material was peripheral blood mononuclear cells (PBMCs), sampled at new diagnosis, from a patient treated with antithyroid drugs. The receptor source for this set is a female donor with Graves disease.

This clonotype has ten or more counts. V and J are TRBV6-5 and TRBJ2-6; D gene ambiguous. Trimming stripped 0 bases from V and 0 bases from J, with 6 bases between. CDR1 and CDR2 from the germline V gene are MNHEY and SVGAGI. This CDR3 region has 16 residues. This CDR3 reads CASSYSRFSGANVLTF. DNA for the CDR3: TGTGCCAGCAGTTACTCGCGGTTCTCTGGGGCCAACGTCCTGACTTTC.

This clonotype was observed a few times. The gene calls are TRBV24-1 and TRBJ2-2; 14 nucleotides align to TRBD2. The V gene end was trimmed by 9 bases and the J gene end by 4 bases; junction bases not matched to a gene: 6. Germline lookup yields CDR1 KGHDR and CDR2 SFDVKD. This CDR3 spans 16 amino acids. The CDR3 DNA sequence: TGTGCCACCCAAAGACTAGCGGGAGGGGTCACCGGGGAGCTGTTTTTT. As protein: CATQRLAGGVTGELFF.

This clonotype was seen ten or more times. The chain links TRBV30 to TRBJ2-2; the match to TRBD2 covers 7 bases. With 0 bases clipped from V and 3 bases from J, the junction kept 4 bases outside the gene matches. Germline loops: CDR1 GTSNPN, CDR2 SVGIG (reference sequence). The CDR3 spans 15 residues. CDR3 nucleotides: TGTGCCTGGAGTGTAGGCGGGAGAGACACCGGGGAGCTGTTTTTT. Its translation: CAWSVGGRDTGELFF.

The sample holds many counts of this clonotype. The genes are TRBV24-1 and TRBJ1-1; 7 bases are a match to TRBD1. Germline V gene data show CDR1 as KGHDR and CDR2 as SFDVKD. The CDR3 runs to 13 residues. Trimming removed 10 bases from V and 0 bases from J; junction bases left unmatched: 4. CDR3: CATRQGLNTEAFF. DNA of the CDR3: TGTGCCACTCGACAGGGACTGAACACTGAAGCTTTCTTT.

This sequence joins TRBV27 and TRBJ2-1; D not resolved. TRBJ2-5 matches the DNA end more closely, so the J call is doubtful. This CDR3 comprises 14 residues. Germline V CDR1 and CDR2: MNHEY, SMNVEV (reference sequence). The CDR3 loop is CASGPATLQETQYF. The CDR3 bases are TGTGCCAGCGGGCCAGCGACCCTCCAAGAGACCCAGTACTTC.

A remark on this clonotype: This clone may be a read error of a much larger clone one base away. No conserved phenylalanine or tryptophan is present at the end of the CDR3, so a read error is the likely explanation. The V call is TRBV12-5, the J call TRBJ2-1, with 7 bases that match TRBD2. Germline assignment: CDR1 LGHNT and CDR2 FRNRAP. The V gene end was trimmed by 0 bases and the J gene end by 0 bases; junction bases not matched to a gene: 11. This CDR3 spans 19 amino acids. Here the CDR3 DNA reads TGTGCTAGTGGTTTGGTACGTTTGGCGGGAGACAGCTCCTACAATGAGCAGTTCTGC. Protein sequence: CASGLVRLAGDSSYNEQFC.

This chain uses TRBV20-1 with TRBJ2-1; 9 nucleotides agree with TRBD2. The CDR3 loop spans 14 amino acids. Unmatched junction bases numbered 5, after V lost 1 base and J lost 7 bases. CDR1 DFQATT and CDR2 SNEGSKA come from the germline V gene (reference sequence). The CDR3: CSARGGRAGNEQFF. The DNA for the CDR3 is TGCAGTGCTAGAGGCGGGAGGGCGGGGAATGAGCAGTTCTTC.

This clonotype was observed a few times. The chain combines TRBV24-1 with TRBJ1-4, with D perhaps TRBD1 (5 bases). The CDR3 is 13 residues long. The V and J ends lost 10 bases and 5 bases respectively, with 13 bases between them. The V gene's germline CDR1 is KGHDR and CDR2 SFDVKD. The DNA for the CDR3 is TGTGCCACGGGGGACGGACTCAATGAAAAACTGTTTTTT. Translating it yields CATGDGLNEKLFF.

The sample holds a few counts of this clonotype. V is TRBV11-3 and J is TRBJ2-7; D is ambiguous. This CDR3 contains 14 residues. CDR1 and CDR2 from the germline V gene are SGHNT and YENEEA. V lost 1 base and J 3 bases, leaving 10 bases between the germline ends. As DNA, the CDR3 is TGTGCCAGCAGCTTAGGAGGTCCGTTCTACGAGCAGTACTTC. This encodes CASSLGGPFYEQYF.

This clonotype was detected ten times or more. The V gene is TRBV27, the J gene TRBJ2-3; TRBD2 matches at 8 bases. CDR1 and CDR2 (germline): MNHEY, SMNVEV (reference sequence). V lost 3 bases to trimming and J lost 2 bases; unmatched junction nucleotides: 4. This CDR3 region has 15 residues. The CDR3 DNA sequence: TGTGCCAGCAGTTTTGGCGGGAGGCCCACAGATACGCAGTATTTT. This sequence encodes CASSFGGRPTDTQYF.

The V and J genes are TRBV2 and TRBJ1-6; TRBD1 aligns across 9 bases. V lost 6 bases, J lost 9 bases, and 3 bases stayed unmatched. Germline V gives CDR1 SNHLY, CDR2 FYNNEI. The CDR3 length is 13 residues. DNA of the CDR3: TGTGCCAGCAGGACAGGGGGAAGTTCACCCCTCCACTTT. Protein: CASRTGGSSPLHF.

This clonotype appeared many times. CDR3 amino acids: CASSQGGTAGGAFF. CDR3 sequence (DNA): TGTGCCAGCAGCCAAGGAGGGACCGCCGGAGGAGCTTTCTTT. V and J are TRBV3-1 and TRBJ1-1, with a weak D call TRBD1 (5 bases). Trimming cost V 1 base and J 10 bases, with 16 bases left between them. Germline V CDR1 and CDR2: LGHDT, YNNKEL (reference sequence). The CDR3 is 14 residues long.

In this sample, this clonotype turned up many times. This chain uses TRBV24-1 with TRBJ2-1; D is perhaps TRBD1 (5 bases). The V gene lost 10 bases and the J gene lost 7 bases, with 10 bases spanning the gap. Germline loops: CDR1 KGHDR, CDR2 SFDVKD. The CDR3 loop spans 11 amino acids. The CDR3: CATAQGNEQFF. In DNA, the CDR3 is TGTGCCACGGCCCAGGGTAATGAGCAGTTCTTC.

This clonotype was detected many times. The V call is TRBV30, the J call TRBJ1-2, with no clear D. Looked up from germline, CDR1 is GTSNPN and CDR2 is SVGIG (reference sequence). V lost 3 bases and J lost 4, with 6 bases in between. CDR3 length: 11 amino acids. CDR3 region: CAWRQIYGYTF. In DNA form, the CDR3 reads TGTGCCTGGAGGCAAATCTATGGCTACACCTTC.

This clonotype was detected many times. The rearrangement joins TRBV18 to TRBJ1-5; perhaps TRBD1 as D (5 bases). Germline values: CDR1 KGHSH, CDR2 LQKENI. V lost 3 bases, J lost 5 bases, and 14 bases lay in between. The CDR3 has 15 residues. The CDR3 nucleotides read TGTGCCAGCTCACCCACAGGCCCGGGAGATCAGCCCCAGCATTTT. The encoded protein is CASSPTGPGDQPQHF.

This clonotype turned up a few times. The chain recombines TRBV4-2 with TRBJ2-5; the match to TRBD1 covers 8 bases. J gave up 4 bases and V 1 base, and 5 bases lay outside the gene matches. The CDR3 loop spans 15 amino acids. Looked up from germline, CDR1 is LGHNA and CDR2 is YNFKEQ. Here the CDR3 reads CASSQVNGQGETQYF. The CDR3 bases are TGTGCCAGCAGCCAAGTTAACGGACAGGGAGAGACCCAGTACTTC.

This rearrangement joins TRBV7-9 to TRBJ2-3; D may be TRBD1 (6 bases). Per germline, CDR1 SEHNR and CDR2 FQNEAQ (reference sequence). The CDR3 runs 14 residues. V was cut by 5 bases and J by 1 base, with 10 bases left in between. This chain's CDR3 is CASSESGGTDTQYF. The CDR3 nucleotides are TGTGCCAGCAGCGAATCAGGGGGCACAGATACGCAGTATTTT.

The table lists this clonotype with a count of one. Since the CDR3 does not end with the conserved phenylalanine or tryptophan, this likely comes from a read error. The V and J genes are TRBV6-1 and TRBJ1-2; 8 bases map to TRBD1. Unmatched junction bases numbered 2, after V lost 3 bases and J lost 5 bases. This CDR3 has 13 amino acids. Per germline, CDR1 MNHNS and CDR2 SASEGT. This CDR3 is CASSDRTGYGYTS. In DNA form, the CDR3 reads TGTGCCAGCAGTGACCGGACAGGGTATGGCTACACCTCC.

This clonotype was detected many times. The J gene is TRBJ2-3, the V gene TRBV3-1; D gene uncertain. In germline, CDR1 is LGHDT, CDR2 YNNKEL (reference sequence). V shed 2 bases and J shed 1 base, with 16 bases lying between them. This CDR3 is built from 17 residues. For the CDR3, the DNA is TGTGCCAGCAGCCAAACCTACGCGAACCCCCGCACAGATACGCAGTATTTT. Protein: CASSQTYANPRTDTQYF.

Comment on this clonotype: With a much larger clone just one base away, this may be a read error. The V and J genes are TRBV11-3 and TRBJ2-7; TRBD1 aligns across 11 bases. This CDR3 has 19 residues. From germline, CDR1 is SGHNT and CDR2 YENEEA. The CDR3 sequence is CASGLTRTGGLAGTYEQYF. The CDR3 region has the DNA TGTGCCAGCGGCTTGACTAGGACAGGGGGCCTCGCGGGAACCTACGAGCAGTACTTC.

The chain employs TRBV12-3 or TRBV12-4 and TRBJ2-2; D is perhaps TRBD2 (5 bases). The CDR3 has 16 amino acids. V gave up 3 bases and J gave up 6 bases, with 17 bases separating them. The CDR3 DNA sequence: TGTGCCAGCAGTTTTATCCCAAAACTAGTCTCCGGGGAGCTGTTTTTT. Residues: CASSFIPKLVSGELFF.

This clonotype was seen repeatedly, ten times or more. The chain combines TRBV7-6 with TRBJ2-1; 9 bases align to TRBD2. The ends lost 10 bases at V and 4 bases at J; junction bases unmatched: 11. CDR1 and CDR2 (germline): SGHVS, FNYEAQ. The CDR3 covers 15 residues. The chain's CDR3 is CATQEGLAGYNEQFF. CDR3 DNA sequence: TGTGCCACCCAAGAGGGGCTAGCGGGGTACAATGAGCAGTTCTTC.

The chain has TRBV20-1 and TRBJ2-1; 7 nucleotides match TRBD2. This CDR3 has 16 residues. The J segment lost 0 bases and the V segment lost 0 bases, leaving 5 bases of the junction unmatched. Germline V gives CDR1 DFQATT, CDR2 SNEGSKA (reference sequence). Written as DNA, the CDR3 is TGCAGTGCTAGAGATACGGGCGGGAGCTCCTACAATGAGCAGTTCTTC. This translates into CSARDTGGSSYNEQFF.

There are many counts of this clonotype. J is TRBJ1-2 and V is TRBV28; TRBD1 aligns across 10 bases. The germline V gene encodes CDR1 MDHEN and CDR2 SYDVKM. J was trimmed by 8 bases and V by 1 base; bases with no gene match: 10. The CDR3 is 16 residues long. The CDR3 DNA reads TGTGCCAGCAGTTTATCCGGTAGACAGGGGGCGGACGGCTACACCTTC. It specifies CASSLSGRQGADGYTF.

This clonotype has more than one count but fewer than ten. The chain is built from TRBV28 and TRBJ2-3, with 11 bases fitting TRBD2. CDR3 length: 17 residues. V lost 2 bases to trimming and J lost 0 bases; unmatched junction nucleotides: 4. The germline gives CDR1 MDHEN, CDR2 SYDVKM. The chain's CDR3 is CASSLPRTSGSTDTQYF. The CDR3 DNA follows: TGTGCCAGCAGTTTACCTAGGACTAGCGGGAGCACAGATACGCAGTATTTT.

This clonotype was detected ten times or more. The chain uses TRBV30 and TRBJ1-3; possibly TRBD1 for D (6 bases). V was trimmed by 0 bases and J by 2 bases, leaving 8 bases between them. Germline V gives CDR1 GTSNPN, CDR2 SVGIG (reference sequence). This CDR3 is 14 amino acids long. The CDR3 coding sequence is TGTGCCTGGAGTGTACCAGGGGCTGGAAACACCATATATTTT. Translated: CAWSVPGAGNTIYF.

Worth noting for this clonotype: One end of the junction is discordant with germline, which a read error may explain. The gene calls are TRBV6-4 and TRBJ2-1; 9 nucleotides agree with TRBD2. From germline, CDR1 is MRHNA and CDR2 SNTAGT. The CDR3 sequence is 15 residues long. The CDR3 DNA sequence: TGTGCCAGCAGTGAGAGTAGCGGGAGATACAGTGAGCAGTTCTTC. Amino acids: CASSESSGRYSEQFF.

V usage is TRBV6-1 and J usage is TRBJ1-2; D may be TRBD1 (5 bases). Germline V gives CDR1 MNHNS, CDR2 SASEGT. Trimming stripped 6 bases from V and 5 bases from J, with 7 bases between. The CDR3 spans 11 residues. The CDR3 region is CASRGTYGYTF. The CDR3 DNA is TGTGCCAGCAGGGGGACGTATGGCTACACCTTC.

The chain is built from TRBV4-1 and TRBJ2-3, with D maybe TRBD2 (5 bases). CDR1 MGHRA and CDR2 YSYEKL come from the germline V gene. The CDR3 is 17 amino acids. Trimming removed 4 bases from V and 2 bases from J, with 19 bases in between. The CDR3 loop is CASSRGGPLTNTDTQYF. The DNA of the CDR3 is TGCGCCAGCAGCCGAGGCGGGCCGCTCACAAACACAGATACGCAGTATTTT.

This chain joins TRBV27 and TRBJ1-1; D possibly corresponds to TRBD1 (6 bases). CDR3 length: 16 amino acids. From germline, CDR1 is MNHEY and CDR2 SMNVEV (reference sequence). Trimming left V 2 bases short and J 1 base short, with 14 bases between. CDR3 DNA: TGTGCCAGCAGTTTAATTAGGACAGACAAGAACACTGAAGCTTTCTTT. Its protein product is CASSLIRTDKNTEAFF.

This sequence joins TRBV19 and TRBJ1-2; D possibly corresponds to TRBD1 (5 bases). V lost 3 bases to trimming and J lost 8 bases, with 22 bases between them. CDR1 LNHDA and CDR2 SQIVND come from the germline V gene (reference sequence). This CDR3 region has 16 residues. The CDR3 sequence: CASSIDRGPQLGGYTF. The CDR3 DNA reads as TGTGCCAGTAGTATTGATAGGGGACCTCAATTGGGGGGCTACACCTTC.